The 6 T cell receptor beta chains listed next were all sequenced from one sample in a study of cytomegalovirus exposure and HLA in healthy donors. The method was immunoSEQ multiplex PCR; TCRdb's version includes in-frame clones alone and lacks a portion of them. The sample yields about 360,000 clones, 86% seen once. The sequenced sample consisted of PBMCs. These receptors all come from a woman aged 18-29 years in good health and CMV-seronegative.

This clone was seen once. V and J are TRBV10-3 and TRBJ1-1; D ambiguous. CDR3 size: 12 residues. Germline lookup yields CDR1 ENHRY and CDR2 SYGVKD. Trimming removed 6 bases at V and 3 bases at J, with 8 bases between. The CDR3 nucleotides are TGTGCCATCAGCGGAGGAGACACTGAAGCTTTCTTT. Its translation: CAISGGDTEAFF.

The rearrangement joins TRBV5-1 to TRBJ2-5, with D possibly being TRBD2 (5 bases). Trimming pared 5 bases from V and 1 base from J, leaving 15 bases between. The germline V gene has CDR1 SGHRS and CDR2 YFSETQ. The length of the CDR3 is 15 residues. The CDR3 sequence: CASRVSGGGQETQYF. In nucleotides, the CDR3 is TGCGCCAGCAGGGTGAGCGGCGGTGGCCAAGAGACCCAGTACTTC. The whole variable domain, remainder taken from reference TRBV5-1 and TRBJ2-5, is KAGVTQTPRYLIKTRGQQVTLSCSPISGHRSVSWYQQTPGQGLQFLFEYFSETQRNKGNFPGRFSGRQFSNSRSEMNVSTLELGDSALYLCASRVSGGGQETQYFGPGTRLLVL.

This chain uses TRBV2 with TRBJ2-2; TRBD1 is a possible D gene (6 bases). Trimming stripped 6 bases from V and 8 bases from J, with 16 bases between. Per germline, CDR1 SNHLY and CDR2 FYNNEI. This CDR3 has 14 residues. The CDR3 sequence: CASRTDRLNGELFF. CDR3 DNA sequence: TGTGCCAGCAGAACCGACAGGTTGAATGGGGAGCTGTTTTTT.

This clone was counted a single time. The rearrangement links TRBV27 to TRBJ2-5, with D maybe TRBD1 (5 bases). The CDR3 loop spans 13 amino acids. Germline loops: CDR1 MNHEY, CDR2 SMNVEV (reference sequence). V lost 8 bases, J lost 1 base, and 11 bases lay in between. DNA for the CDR3: TGTGCCAGCCAGAGGCAGGGCCAAGAGACCCAGTACTTC. It is translated as CASQRQGQETQYF.

This clone was counted many times. The chain recombines TRBV19 with TRBJ1-1, with no clear D. Germline CDR1 and CDR2: LNHDA and SQIVND (reference sequence). Between the trimmed V and J ends, which lost 2 bases and 1 base, there was a span of 5 bases. This CDR3 contains 13 residues. The CDR3 coding sequence is TGTGCCAGTAGTATACCGGGGAACACTGAAGCTTTCTTT. It specifies CASSIPGNTEAFF. The whole variable domain, remainder taken from reference TRBV19 and TRBJ1-1, is DGGITQSPKYLFRKEGQNVTLSCEQNLNHDAMYWYRQDPGQGLRLIYYSQIVNDFQKGDIAEGYSVSREKKESFPLTVTSAQKNPTAFYLCASSIPGNTEAFFGQGTRLTVV.

The V gene is TRBV4-1, the J gene TRBJ2-1; D gene uncertain. Germline V gene sequence: CDR1 MGHRA, CDR2 YSYEKL. Trimming shortened V by 4 bases and J by 7 bases, and 8 bases separated the two germline ends. The CDR3 covers 12 residues. In nucleotides, the CDR3 is TGCGCCAGCAGCCCCCTCGGGAATGAGCAGTTCTTC. Translating gives CASSPLGNEQFF.